The 10 T cell receptor beta chains below all came from one sample that was sequenced in a study of cytomegalovirus exposure and HLA in healthy donors. Use of 60 Vbeta and 13 Jbeta primers characterized the PCR. TCRdb's table, derived via immunoSEQ multiplex PCR, lists solely in-frame clones and lacks some. The sample gives about 130,000 clones, around 72% of which show up once; around 4% is in the top ten. Sample: PBMCs. These receptors were taken from a man aged 30 to 39 in good health and CMV-seronegative.

The chain links TRBV19 to TRBJ2-1, with 8 bases fitting TRBD2. The CDR3 is 14 residues long. The ends lost 1 base at V and 9 bases at J; junction bases unmatched: 5. CDR1 is LNHDA and CDR2 is SQIVND in the germline V gene (reference sequence). In DNA, the CDR3 is TGTGCCAGTAGTATAGTAGGGACTAGGAGTGAGCAGTTCTTC. The encoded protein is CASSIVGTRSEQFF.

The chain uses TRBV7-9 and TRBJ2-2, with 8 positions matching TRBD1. The V and J ends lost 5 bases and 6 bases, in that order; junction bases with no gene match: 8. The CDR3 is made up of 15 amino acids. Germline CDR1 and CDR2: SEHNR and FQNEAQ (reference sequence). CDR3 DNA: TGTGCCAGCAGCCGGAGGGACAGGATCCCCGGGGAGCTGTTTTTT. Protein: CASSRRDRIPGELFF.

The chain uses TRBV28 and TRBJ1-2; perhaps TRBD1 as D (6 bases). CDR3 length equals 14 residues. CDR1 is MDHEN, CDR2 SYDVKM, per germline. V gave up 8 bases and J gave up 1 base, with 14 bases separating them. The CDR3: CASLTGTLNYGYTF. The CDR3 DNA follows: TGTGCCAGCCTTACAGGGACCCTTAACTATGGCTACACCTTC.

This clone came up a few times. The chain has TRBV6-6 and TRBJ1-4; D unclear. CDR3 size: 15 residues. The ends were cut back, 2 bases at V and 2 bases at J, with 9 bases in the middle. CDR1 is MNHNY, CDR2 SVGAGI, per germline (reference sequence). CDR3 nucleotide sequence: TGTGCCAGCAGTTACCGCGGTGGGACTAATGAAAAACTGTTTTTT. Translation: CASSYRGGTNEKLFF.

The chain recombines TRBV4-1 with TRBJ1-5, with D possibly TRBD1 on 5 matching bases. This CDR3 has 16 amino acids. CDR1 MGHRA and CDR2 YSYEKL come from the germline V gene. Between the trimmed V and J ends, which lost 4 bases and 4 bases, there was a span of 17 bases. CDR3 amino acids: CASSPQGGYQNQPQHF. CDR3 nucleotides: TGCGCCAGCAGCCCGCAGGGAGGATACCAAAATCAGCCCCAGCATTTT.

This clone was detected only once. The chain combines TRBV5-5 with TRBJ1-5, with D maybe TRBD1 (5 bases). The CDR3 loop spans 16 amino acids. The germline V and J ends were trimmed by 4 bases and 5 bases, with 19 bases remaining between them. The germline V gene encodes CDR1 SGHKS and CDR2 YYEKEE (reference sequence). This CDR3 reads CASSPVRAGPHQPQHF. The CDR3 DNA is TGTGCCAGCAGCCCTGTTAGGGCGGGACCGCATCAGCCCCAGCATTTT.

The rearrangement uses TRBV7-9 and TRBJ1-4; 9 bases align to TRBD1. The CDR3 runs 16 residues. The trim removed 1 base at V and 8 bases at J, leaving 8 bases unmatched. CDR1 and CDR2 from the germline V gene are SEHNR and FQNEAQ (reference sequence). The CDR3 DNA is TGTGCCAGCAGCTTAGGGGACAGGGACCGAAGAGAAAAACTGTTTTTT. Translating it yields CASSLGDRDRREKLFF.

The chain recombines TRBV7-2 with TRBJ2-2; 7 bases match TRBD1. V lost 5 bases, J lost 4 bases, and 10 bases stayed unmatched. The CDR3 runs 16 residues. Per the germline V gene, CDR1 is SGHTA and CDR2 is FQGNSA. DNA of the CDR3: TGTGCCAGCAGCCGCGCCGACAGGGTATCCACCGGGGAGCTGTTTTTT. The encoded protein is CASSRADRVSTGELFF.

V is TRBV4-1 and J is TRBJ1-1; perhaps TRBD1 as D (5 bases). The CDR3 runs 15 residues. Trimming pared 4 bases from V and 2 bases from J, leaving 14 bases between. Germline V gene data show CDR1 as MGHRA and CDR2 as YSYEKL. CDR3 nucleotides: TGCGCCAGCAGCCGCCCAGGGTCCCTCAACACTGAAGCTTTCTTT. This sequence encodes CASSRPGSLNTEAFF.

The chain joins TRBV6-5 to TRBJ1-1, with D possibly being TRBD1 (6 bases). V was pared by 2 bases and J by 4 bases, with 14 bases between. Per the germline V gene, CDR1 is MNHEY and CDR2 is SVGAGI. The CDR3 loop spans 15 amino acids. The CDR3 DNA is TGTGCCAGCAGTTACGAATACAGGGTTCGCACTGAAGCTTTCTTT. Protein sequence: CASSYEYRVRTEAFF.